This record covers a single T cell receptor (beta chain). The antigen remains unidentified. At one boundary the junction diverges from the germline segment, which might be a read error. The entry originates in a study of blood T cells in healthy people across ages. A J-beta primer mix and a sample-barcoded 5' primer were used in a second PCR of roughly 6 to 12 cycles. TCRdb re-called the 5' RACE reads with MiXCR, one entry per CDR3 protein. Seen here are some 640,000 distinct CDR3 sequences, approximately 30% observed once, and the top ten hold 15% to 19%. This CDR3 region has 13 residues. Germline CDR1 SQVTM, CDR2 ANQGSEA. Study-wide results and caveats: Because sorting was not performed, PBMCs prevented conclusive naive versus antigen-experienced comparison.

The clonotype was recovered from a woman aged 80 or over in good health. This chain joins TRBV29-1 and TRBJ1-5; D perhaps matches TRBD1 (6 bases). The specimen was blood. The CDR3 DNA reads TGCAGCGTCGAAGGACAGCCCAATCAGCCCCAGCATTTT. It encodes CSVEGQPNQPQHF. The variable domain in full, completed from reference TRBV29-1 and TRBJ1-5, reads SAVISQKPSRDICQRGTSLTIQCQVDSQVTMMFWYRQQPGQSLTLIATANQGSEATYESGFVIDKFPISRPNLTFSTLTVSNMSPEDSSIYLCSVEGQPNQPQHFGDGTRLSIL.